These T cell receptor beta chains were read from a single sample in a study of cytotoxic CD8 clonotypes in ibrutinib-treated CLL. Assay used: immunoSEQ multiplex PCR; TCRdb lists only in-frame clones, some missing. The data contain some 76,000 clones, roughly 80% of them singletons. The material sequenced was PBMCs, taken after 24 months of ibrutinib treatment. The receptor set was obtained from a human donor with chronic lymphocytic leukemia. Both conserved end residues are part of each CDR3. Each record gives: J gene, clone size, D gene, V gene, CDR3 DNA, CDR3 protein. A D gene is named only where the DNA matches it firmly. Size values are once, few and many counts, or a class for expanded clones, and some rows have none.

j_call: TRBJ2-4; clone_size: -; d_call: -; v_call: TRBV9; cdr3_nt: TGTGCCAGCAGCCCCACGATAACCGGGCTAGCCAAAAACATTCAGTACTTC; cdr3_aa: CASSPTITGLAKNIQYF
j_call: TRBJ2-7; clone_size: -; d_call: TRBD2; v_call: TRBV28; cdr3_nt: TGTGCCAGCAGTACCACCGGGACTAGCGGGAGGTACTACGAGCAGTACTTC; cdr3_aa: CASSTTGTSGRYYEQYF
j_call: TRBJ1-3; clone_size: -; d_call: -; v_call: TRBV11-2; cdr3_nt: TGTGCCAGCAGCTTAGATGGGGGAAACACCATATATTTT; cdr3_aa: CASSLDGGNTIYF
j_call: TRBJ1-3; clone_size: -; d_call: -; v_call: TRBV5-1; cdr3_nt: TGCGCCAGCAGCCCTGGCGACCCGGGCTCCATATATTTT; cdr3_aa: CASSPGDPGSIYF
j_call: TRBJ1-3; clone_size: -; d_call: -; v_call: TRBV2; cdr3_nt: TGTGCCAGCAGTGCGGTAGGGGCTGGAAACACCATATATTTT; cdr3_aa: CASSAVGAGNTIYF
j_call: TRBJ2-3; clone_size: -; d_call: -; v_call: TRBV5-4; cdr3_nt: TGTGCCAGCAGCCCGGGACCTAACCCCACAGATACGCAGTATTTT; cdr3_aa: CASSPGPNPTDTQYF
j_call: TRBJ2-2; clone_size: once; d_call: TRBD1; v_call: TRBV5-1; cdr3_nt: TGCGCCAGCAGCTTGGGGAGGACAGGGCCCGGGGAGCTGTTTTTT; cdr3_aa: CASSLGRTGPGELFF
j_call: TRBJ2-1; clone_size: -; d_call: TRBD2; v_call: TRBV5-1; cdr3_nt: TGCGCCAGCAGCTCTCTAGCGGGAGTCGCGGGCAATGAGCAGTTCTTC; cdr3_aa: CASSSLAGVAGNEQFF
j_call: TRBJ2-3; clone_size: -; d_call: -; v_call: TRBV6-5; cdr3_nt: TGTGCCAGCAGTAGGGGGGCGACCGTCACAGATACGCAGTATTTT; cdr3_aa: CASSRGATVTDTQYF
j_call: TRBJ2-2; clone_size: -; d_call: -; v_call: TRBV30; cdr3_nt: TGTGTCTGTCGGGGGAGCCAGAACACCGGGGAGCTGTTTTTT; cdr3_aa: CVCRGSQNTGELFF
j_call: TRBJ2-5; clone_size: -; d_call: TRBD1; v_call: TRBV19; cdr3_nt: TGTGCCAGTAGTCCCCCGTCAGGGGGCCCGGTGGAGACCCAGTACTTC; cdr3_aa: CASSPPSGGPVETQYF
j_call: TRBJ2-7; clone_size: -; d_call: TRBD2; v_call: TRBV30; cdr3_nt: TGTGCCTGGAAAGGGACTAGCGGAAACTACGAGCAGTACTTC; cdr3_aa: CAWKGTSGNYEQYF
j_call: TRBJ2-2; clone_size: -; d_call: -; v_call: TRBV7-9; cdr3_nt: TGTGCCAGCAGCTGGGGCGCGAACACCGGGGAGCTGTTTTTT; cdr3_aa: CASSWGANTGELFF
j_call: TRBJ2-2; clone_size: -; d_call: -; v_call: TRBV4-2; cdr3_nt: TGTGCCAGCAGCCAAGATTCGAGACTAGAGGACACCGGGGAGCTGTTTTTT; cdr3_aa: CASSQDSRLEDTGELFF
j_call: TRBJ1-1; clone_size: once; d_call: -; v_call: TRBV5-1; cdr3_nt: TGCGCCAGCAGCGACAAATTAAACCCCACTGAAGCTTTCTTT; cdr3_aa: CASSDKLNPTEAFF
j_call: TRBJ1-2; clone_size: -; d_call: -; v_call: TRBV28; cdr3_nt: TGTGCCAGCAGTTTTGGGGGGGTGAACTATGGCTACACCTTC; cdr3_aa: CASSFGGVNYGYTF
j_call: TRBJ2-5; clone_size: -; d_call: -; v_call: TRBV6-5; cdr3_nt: TGTGCCAGCAGTTACTCAGGGGGGCCAGGGTCAGAGACCCAGTACTTC; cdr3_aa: CASSYSGGPGSETQYF
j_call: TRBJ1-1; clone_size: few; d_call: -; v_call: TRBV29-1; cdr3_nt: TGCAGCGTTGGGCAGACAGGCCAGACAGAAGCTTTCTTT; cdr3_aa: CSVGQTGQTEAFF
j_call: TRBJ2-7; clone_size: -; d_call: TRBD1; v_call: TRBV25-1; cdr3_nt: TGTGCCAGCAGTGGGGACAGGGGCACCTACGAGCAGTACTTC; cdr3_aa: CASSGDRGTYEQYF
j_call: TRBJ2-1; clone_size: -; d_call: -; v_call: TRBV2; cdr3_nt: TGTGCCAGCAGTGGCTCCGGGATTAGCTACAATGAGCAGTTCTTC; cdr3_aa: CASSGSGISYNEQFF
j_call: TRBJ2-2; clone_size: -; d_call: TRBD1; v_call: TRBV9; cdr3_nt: TGTGCCAGCAGCGACCCAGGGGGCCTAAACACCGGGGAGCTGTTTTTT; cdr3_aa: CASSDPGGLNTGELFF
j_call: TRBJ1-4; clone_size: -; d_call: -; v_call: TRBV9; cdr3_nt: TGTGCCAGCAGCGTGGGGACCGGGGAAAAACTGTTTTTT; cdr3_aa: CASSVGTGEKLFF
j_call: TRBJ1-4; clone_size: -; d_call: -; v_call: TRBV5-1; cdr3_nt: TGCGCCAGCAGCTCGGGGCCGGAAGCCAATGAAAAACTGTTTTTT; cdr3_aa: CASSSGPEANEKLFF
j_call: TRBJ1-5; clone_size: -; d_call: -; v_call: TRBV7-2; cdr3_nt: TGTGCCAGCAGCTTAATGGGCGGGTTTGGGCAGCCCCAGCATTTT; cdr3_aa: CASSLMGGFGQPQHF
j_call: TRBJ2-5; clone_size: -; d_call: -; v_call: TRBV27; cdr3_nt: TGTGCCAGCAGTTTCCGAGGCCAAGAGACCCAGTACTTC; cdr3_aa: CASSFRGQETQYF
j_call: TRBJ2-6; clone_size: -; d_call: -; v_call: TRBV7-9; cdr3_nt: TGTGCCAGCAGCTTTAAGTTTCGGTATGCCCCTGACGCCAACGTCCTGACTTTC; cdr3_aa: CASSFKFRYAPDANVLTF
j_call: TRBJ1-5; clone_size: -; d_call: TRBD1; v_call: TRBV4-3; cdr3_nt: TGCGCCAGCAGCCAGTTTACAGGGGGAAGTCAGCCCCAGCATTTT; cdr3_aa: CASSQFTGGSQPQHF
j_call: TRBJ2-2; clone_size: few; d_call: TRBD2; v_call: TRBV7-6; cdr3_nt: TGTGCCAGCAGCTTAACTAGCGCGAACACCGGGGAGCTGTTTTTT; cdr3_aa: CASSLTSANTGELFF
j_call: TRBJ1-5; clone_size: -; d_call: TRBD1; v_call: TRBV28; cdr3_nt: TGTGCCAGCAGTCCCCCCAGGGGGACAGGCCTGAATCAGCCCCAGCATTTT; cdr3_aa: CASSPPRGTGLNQPQHF
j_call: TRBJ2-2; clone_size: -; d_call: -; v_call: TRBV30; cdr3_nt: TGTGCCTGGAGTGACGGGCGAGGCACCGGGGAGCTGTTTTTT; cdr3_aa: CAWSDGRGTGELFF
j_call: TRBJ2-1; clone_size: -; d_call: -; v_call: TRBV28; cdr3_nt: TGTGCCAGCAGTCTACTAAACAATGAGCAGTTCTTC; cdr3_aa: CASSLLNNEQFF
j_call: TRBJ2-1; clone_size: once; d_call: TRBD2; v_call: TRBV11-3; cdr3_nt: TGTGCCAGCAGCTTCAGCGGGAGCCAGAACAATGAGCAGTTCTTC; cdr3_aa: CASSFSGSQNNEQFF
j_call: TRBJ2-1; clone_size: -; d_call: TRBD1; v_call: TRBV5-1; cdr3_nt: TGCGCCAGCAGCTTGACCCGGGGACAGGGGGCGGGTGAGCAGTTCTTC; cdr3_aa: CASSLTRGQGAGEQFF
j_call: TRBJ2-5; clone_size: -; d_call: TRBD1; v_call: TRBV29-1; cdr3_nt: TGCAGCGTTGCAGGACAGGGGGCTGCGGAGACCCAGTACTTC; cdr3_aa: CSVAGQGAAETQYF
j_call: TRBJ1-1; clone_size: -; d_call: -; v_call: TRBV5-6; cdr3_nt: TGTGCCAGCAGCTTCCTCTTTTCGTCCAGTCGAGCTTTCTTT; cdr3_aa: CASSFLFSSSRAFF
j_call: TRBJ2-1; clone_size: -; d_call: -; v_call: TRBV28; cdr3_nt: TGTGCCAGCAGATACGGGACCGGGACGTGGCAGTTCTTC; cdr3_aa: CASRYGTGTWQFF
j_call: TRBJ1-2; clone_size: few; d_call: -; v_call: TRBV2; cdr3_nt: TGTGCCAGCAGTCTCTCCGGGCCCCGATATGGCTACACCTTC; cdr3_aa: CASSLSGPRYGYTF